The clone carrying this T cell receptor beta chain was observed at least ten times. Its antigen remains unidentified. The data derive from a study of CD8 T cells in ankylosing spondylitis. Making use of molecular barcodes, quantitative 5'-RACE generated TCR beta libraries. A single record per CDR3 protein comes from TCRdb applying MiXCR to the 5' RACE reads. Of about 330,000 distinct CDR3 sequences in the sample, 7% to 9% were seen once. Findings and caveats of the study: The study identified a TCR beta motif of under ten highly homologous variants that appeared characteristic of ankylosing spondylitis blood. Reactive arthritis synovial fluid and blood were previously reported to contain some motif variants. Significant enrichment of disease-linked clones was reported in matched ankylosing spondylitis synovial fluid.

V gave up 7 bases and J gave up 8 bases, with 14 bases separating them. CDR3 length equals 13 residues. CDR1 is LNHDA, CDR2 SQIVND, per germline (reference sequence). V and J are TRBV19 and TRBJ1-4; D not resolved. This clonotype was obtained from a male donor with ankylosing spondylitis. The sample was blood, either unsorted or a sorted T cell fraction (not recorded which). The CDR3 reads CASTEAVREKLFF. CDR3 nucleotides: TGTGCCAGTACCGAGGCAGTCCGGGAAAAACTGTTTTTT.